Listed here are 26 T cell receptor beta chains from one sample, sequenced in a study of beta chain features in type 1 diabetes. The sequenced template was cDNA made from the entire isolated RNA. Only in-frame clones appear in the TCRdb table, and some are missing; sequencing was by immunoSEQ multiplex PCR. Of about 240,000 clones in the sample, 27% were seen once. What was sequenced was central memory CD4+ T cells from blood. Receptor source: a man aged 30 to 39 in good health.

The V and J genes are TRBV6-5 and TRBJ1-6; D possibly corresponds to TRBD1 (5 bases). With 4 bases removed from V and 9 bases from J, the gap between germline ends came to 13 bases. From germline, CDR1 is MNHEY and CDR2 SVGAGI. This CDR3 has 14 amino acids. CDR3 residues: CASSSGDLSSPLHF. For the CDR3, the DNA is TGTGCCAGCAGTTCGGGGGATCTGAGTTCACCCCTCCACTTT.

The CDR3 DNA is TGTGCCAGCAGCCCCGACGGCGGGGGCACAGATACGCAGTATTTT. Translation: CASSPDGGGTDTQYF. The V and J genes are TRBV5-4 and TRBJ2-3, with a possible D match to TRBD2 (6 bases). The ends were cut back, 4 bases at V and 1 base at J, with 13 bases in the middle. There are 15 residues in the CDR3. Looked up from germline, CDR1 is SGHNT and CDR2 is YYREEE (reference sequence). Together with reference TRBV5-4 and TRBJ2-3, the CDR3 gives the full variable domain: ETGVTQSPTHLIKTRGQQVTLRCSSQSGHNTVSWYQQALGQGPQFIFQYYREEENGRGNFPPRFSGLQFPNYSSELNVNALELDDSALYLCASSPDGGGTDTQYFGPGTRLTVL.

This clone was seen only a few times. This chain uses TRBV30 with TRBJ1-5; D is ambiguous. V was clipped by 0 bases and J by 1 base, with 10 bases between them. From germline, CDR1 is GTSNPN and CDR2 SVGIG (reference sequence). The CDR3 consists of 15 residues. CDR3 loop: CAWSVMSGSNQPQHF. The CDR3 DNA reads TGTGCCTGGAGTGTAATGTCCGGGAGCAATCAGCCCCAGCATTTT.

The chain combines TRBV30 with TRBJ1-5; tentative D call: TRBD1 (5 bases). Germline CDR1 is GTSNPN and CDR2 is SVGIG (reference sequence). There are 12 residues in the CDR3. Trimming stripped 3 bases from V and 3 bases from J, with 6 bases between. CDR3 sequence reads: CAWRTDNQPQHF. The CDR3 DNA reads as TGTGCCTGGAGGACAGACAATCAGCCCCAGCATTTT.

This sequence joins TRBV28 and TRBJ1-5, with 10 bases lining up with TRBD1. This CDR3 is built from 15 residues. Germline V gene lookup returns CDR1 MDHEN and CDR2 SYDVKM. The junction had 3 bases not matched to a gene; V was cut back by 3 bases and J by 4 bases. The CDR3 spells CASSFGTGANQPQHF. For the CDR3, the DNA is TGTGCCAGCAGTTTCGGGACAGGGGCGAATCAGCCCCAGCATTTT.

V and J are TRBV30 and TRBJ1-1; D remains ambiguous. Germline lookup yields CDR1 GTSNPN and CDR2 SVGIG (reference sequence). This CDR3 is built from 13 residues. V was trimmed by 2 bases and J by 1 base, leaving 8 bases between them. The CDR3 loop is CAWSPTPNTEAFF. CDR3 sequence (DNA): TGTGCCTGGAGTCCAACACCGAACACTGAAGCTTTCTTT.

The gene calls are TRBV5-1 and TRBJ2-7; possible D gene TRBD1, 6 bases. There are 14 residues in the CDR3. The germline V gene has CDR1 SGHRS and CDR2 YFSETQ. The ends were cut back, 0 bases at V and 6 bases at J, with 13 bases in the middle. The CDR3 here is CASSLGQGNGEQYF. The CDR3 nucleotides are TGCGCCAGCAGCTTGGGTCAGGGGAATGGCGAGCAGTACTTC.

The V gene is TRBV6-5, the J gene TRBJ2-5, with TRBD1 identical over 9 bases. Germline values: CDR1 MNHEY, CDR2 SVGAGI. V lost 5 bases and J lost 4; bases outside the gene matches: 5. This CDR3 has 14 residues. The chain's CDR3 is CASSPGQGRETQYF. The CDR3 nucleotides read TGTGCCAGCAGTCCGGGACAGGGACGAGAGACCCAGTACTTC.

J is TRBJ1-2 and V is TRBV9; D not resolved. This CDR3 is built from 13 residues. V was clipped by 1 base and J by 2 bases, with 6 bases between them. The germline gives CDR1 SGDLS, CDR2 YYNGEE. The CDR3: CASSVNGNYGYTF. As DNA, the CDR3 is TGTGCCAGCAGCGTAAATGGGAACTATGGCTACACCTTC. Full variable domain (rest looked up from reference TRBV9 and TRBJ1-2): DSGVTQTPKHLITATGQRVTLRCSPRSGDLSVYWYQQSLDQGLQFLIQYYNGEERAKGNILERFSAQQFPDLHSELNLSSLELGDSALYFCASSVNGNYGYTFGSGTRLTVV.

The chain couples TRBV7-8 to TRBJ2-1, with 15 nucleotides matching TRBD2. Germline V lookup: CDR1 SGHVS, CDR2 FQNEAQ. This CDR3 comprises 16 residues. J lost 7 bases, V lost 5 bases, and 6 bases had no gene match. The CDR3 spells CASSTTGLAGGNEQFF. Written as DNA, the CDR3 is TGTGCCAGCAGCACCACCGGACTAGCGGGGGGGAATGAGCAGTTCTTC.

This clone was observed a few times. This rearrangement joins TRBV29-1 to TRBJ2-1, with D perhaps TRBD1 or TRBD2 (5 bases each). The CDR3 is 12 residues long. Trimming left V 8 bases short and J 9 bases short, with 17 bases between. Germline CDR1 SQVTM, CDR2 ANQGSEA. The CDR3 loop reads CSLGTPGREQFF. The CDR3 region has the DNA TGCAGCTTAGGGACCCCAGGCCGTGAGCAGTTCTTC.

The chain carries TRBV4-1 and TRBJ1-1, with TRBD1 as a possible D gene (5 bases). CDR3 length equals 15 residues. V dropped 0 bases and J dropped 1 base, with 9 bases sitting between them. Germline V lookup: CDR1 MGHRA, CDR2 YSYEKL. The CDR3 here is CASSQDPQGNTEAFF. The CDR3 DNA sequence: TGCGCCAGCAGCCAAGATCCCCAGGGGAACACTGAAGCTTTCTTT.

The sample holds a few counts of this clone. The V call is TRBV4-1, the J call TRBJ1-1, with D uncertain. The ends were cut back, 1 base at V and 0 bases at J, with 9 bases in the middle. The CDR3 sequence is 15 residues long. CDR1 is MGHRA and CDR2 is YSYEKL in the germline V gene. Here the CDR3 reads CASSQVGKLNTEAFF. The CDR3 DNA reads TGCGCCAGCAGCCAAGTCGGAAAGCTGAACACTGAAGCTTTCTTT.

Ten or more counts support this clone. CDR3 bases: TGCGCCAGCAGCTTAAATCGGGATACGCAGTATTTT. The encoded protein is CASSLNRDTQYF. The chain carries TRBV5-1 and TRBJ2-3, with D uncertain. The V end lost 2 bases, the J end lost 6 bases, and 7 bases lay between the germline ends. The germline gives CDR1 SGHRS, CDR2 YFSETQ. The CDR3 runs 12 residues.

This clone has more than one count but fewer than ten. The rearrangement joins TRBV14 to TRBJ2-7, with 10 bases aligning to TRBD1. Unmatched junction bases numbered 2, after V lost 1 base and J lost 2 bases. The CDR3 runs to 15 residues. Germline-derived CDR1 and CDR2 are SGHDN and FVKESK. CDR3 DNA sequence: TGTGCCAGCAGCCAAGGGACAGGGGGAACCTACGAGCAGTACTTC. This encodes CASSQGTGGTYEQYF.

The table lists this clone with a few counts. This rearrangement joins TRBV5-1 to TRBJ2-7; 10 bases fit TRBD2. The germline V gene has CDR1 SGHRS and CDR2 YFSETQ. V shed 2 bases, J shed 2 bases, and the junction held 4 bases outside the gene matches. This CDR3 contains 15 residues. The CDR3 DNA reads as TGCGCCAGCAGCTTTAAGCGGGAGGGTCCCTACGAGCAGTACTTC. It yields the protein CASSFKREGPYEQYF.

The CDR3 spells CATSRSRTGRSPLHF. The CDR3 nucleotides are TGTGCCACCAGCAGATCGCGGACAGGAAGATCACCCCTCCACTTT. The rearrangement links TRBV15 to TRBJ1-6, with TRBD1 matching over 7 bases. The CDR3 has 15 residues. Unmatched junction bases numbered 8, after V lost 2 bases and J lost 10 bases. Germline V lookup: CDR1 LNHNV, CDR2 YYDKDF (reference sequence).

A few counts support this clone. The genes are TRBV4-2 and TRBJ2-3; possibly TRBD1 or TRBD2 for D (5 bases each). The CDR3 totals 15 residues. V gave up 0 bases and J gave up 1 base, with 8 bases separating them. CDR1 and CDR2 (germline): LGHNA, YNFKEQ. CDR3 in DNA: TGTGCCAGCAGCCAAGACGGGACGGGCACAGATACGCAGTATTTT. Protein product: CASSQDGTGTDTQYF.

This clone showed up just a few times. This chain links TRBV5-6 with TRBJ2-5; no clear D. The CDR3 has 13 residues. Trimming took off 3 bases at V and 2 bases at J, with 8 bases between the two ends. Per germline, CDR1 SGHDT and CDR2 YYEEEE. The chain's CDR3 is CASSSYPQETQYF. CDR3 DNA sequence: TGTGCCAGCAGCTCCTACCCTCAAGAGACCCAGTACTTC.

The chain couples TRBV2 to TRBJ2-5; 11 nucleotides match TRBD2. With 6 bases clipped from V and 2 bases from J, the junction kept 11 bases outside the gene matches. CDR1 SNHLY and CDR2 FYNNEI come from the germline V gene. This CDR3 is built from 17 residues. CDR3 in amino acids: CASSRGLTSGEQETQYF. The CDR3 DNA follows: TGTGCCAGCAGCCGGGGACTGACTAGCGGGGAACAAGAGACCCAGTACTTC.

The chain recombines TRBV5-6 with TRBJ2-3; TRBD1 aligns across 9 bases. CDR3 length: 15 amino acids. Per the germline V gene, CDR1 is SGHDT and CDR2 is YYEEEE. The V segment lost 2 bases and the J segment 6 bases; nucleotides outside the gene matches: 7. CDR3 DNA sequence: TGTGCCAGCAGCTTAATTGGACAGGGGTCGGATACGCAGTATTTT. Amino acids: CASSLIGQGSDTQYF.

This clone turned up a few times. The J gene is TRBJ2-1, the V gene TRBV29-1; 10 positions agree with TRBD2. From germline, CDR1 is SQVTM and CDR2 ANQGSEA. The CDR3 is 13 amino acids. J lost 6 bases, V lost 4 bases, and 3 bases had no gene match. The CDR3 nucleotides read TGCAGCGTTGTAGCGGGGGGTACCAATGAGCAGTTCTTC. It encodes CSVVAGGTNEQFF.

This chain joins TRBV7-8 and TRBJ1-5; no firm D call. The V gene's germline CDR1 is SGHVS and CDR2 FQNEAQ. This CDR3 has 14 residues. Trimming stripped 6 bases from V and 6 bases from J, with 15 bases between. Here the CDR3 reads CASRREGFSQPQHF. Written as DNA, the CDR3 is TGTGCCAGCAGGAGAGAAGGGTTTAGTCAGCCCCAGCATTTT.

The rearrangement uses TRBV11-2 and TRBJ2-1; no firm D call. This CDR3 spans 12 amino acids. Per the germline V gene, CDR1 is SGHAT and CDR2 is FQNNGV. The V gene lost 1 base and the J gene lost 7 bases, with 5 bases spanning the gap. CDR3 bases: TGTGCCAGCAGCTTAGGATGGAATGAGCAGTTCTTC. Protein product: CASSLGWNEQFF.

This chain uses TRBV18 with TRBJ2-5; D is perhaps TRBD2 (6 bases). CDR3 length: 13 residues. Germline V gene data show CDR1 as KGHSH and CDR2 as LQKENI. Trimming cost V 4 bases and J 1 base, with 7 bases left between them. The CDR3 DNA is TGTGCCAGCTCACGCGGGATCCAAGAGACCCAGTACTTC. Protein product: CASSRGIQETQYF. The full variable domain, completed using reference TRBV18 and TRBJ2-5, is NAGVMQNPRHLVRRRGQEARLRCSPMKGHSHVYWYRQLPEEGLKFMVYLQKENIIDESGMPKERFSAEFPKEGPSILRIQQVVRGDSAAYFCASSRGIQETQYFGPGTRLLVL.

J is TRBJ1-1 and V is TRBV5-4; D not resolved. Trimming removed 0 bases from V and 8 bases from J, with 8 bases in between. This CDR3 comprises 12 residues. Germline values: CDR1 SGHNT, CDR2 YYREEE (reference sequence). The CDR3 region is CASSLVLGEAFF. The CDR3, as DNA: TGTGCCAGCAGCTTGGTTTTGGGCGAAGCTTTCTTT.